The TCR beta chain described here comes from a study of blood T cells in healthy people across ages. With regard to this clonotype: Its antigen is not known.

Findings and limits, study-wide: TCR beta diversity, measured per million T cells, fell in a roughly linear way with age.

Collection of roughly 9.6 milliliters of peripheral blood was performed for each donor. RNA extraction gave at least 5 micrograms of total RNA per sample. The CDR3 contains 15 residues. CDR1 and CDR2 from the germline V gene are MNHEY and SMNVEV (reference sequence). V was trimmed by 4 bases and J by 5 bases, leaving 17 bases between them. Primers used in a second PCR of about 7 to 12 cycles were a sample-barcoded 5' primer and a J-beta primer mix. In TCRdb, the 5' RACE reads were re-called with MiXCR into one record per CDR3 protein. The data contain about 1,500,000 distinct CDR3 sequences, roughly 40% of them singletons.

What was sequenced was blood. The TCR originated in a woman aged 18-35 years in good health. This sequence joins TRBV27 and TRBJ1-2, with no clear D. The CDR3 sequence is CASSSSSYRLYGYTF. CDR3 bases: TGTGCCAGCAGTTCATCGTCGTATCGATTATATGGCTACACCTTC.